One and the same sample provided the 27 T cell receptor beta chains below, sequenced in a study of shared clonotypes between healthy human individuals. This table comes from immunoSEQ multiplex PCR, and its TCRdb copy is limited to in-frame clones, with some not included. The repertoire includes about 1 million clones, 65% to 75% of them detected once, and 1.5% sits in the top ten. What was sequenced was memory CD4+ T cells sorted from blood. Subset reported: CD45RA-negative fraction. Receptors originate from a man aged 18-30 years in good health.

This chain links TRBV15 with TRBJ1-3; 8 nucleotides line up with TRBD1. After removal of 11 bases from V and 3 bases from J, the junction contained 12 bases not matched to a gene. This CDR3 contains 15 residues. Germline-derived CDR1 and CDR2 are LNHNV and YYDKDF (reference sequence). CDR3 nucleotide sequence: TGTGCCTCCACAACAGGGGGAGCTGGTGGAAACACCATATATTTT. It codes for CASTTGGAGGNTIYF.

This clone was observed a single time. The rearrangement joins TRBV5-4 to TRBJ2-5; 8 nucleotides line up with TRBD2. CDR1 and CDR2 (germline): SGHNT, YYREEE (reference sequence). The CDR3 is made up of 15 amino acids. With 3 bases clipped from V and 1 base from J, the junction kept 5 bases outside the gene matches. The CDR3 spells CASSSPTSGQETQYF. The CDR3 DNA sequence: TGTGCCAGCAGCTCCCCCACTAGCGGCCAAGAGACCCAGTACTTC.

There are a few counts of this clone. CDR3 in amino acids: CASSLGQLRSSYNSPLHF. In DNA, the CDR3 is TGTGCCAGCAGCTTGGGACAGCTTCGAAGCTCCTATAATTCACCCCTCCACTTT. The chain employs TRBV5-6 and TRBJ1-6; the D gene is possibly TRBD1 (5 bases). This CDR3 comprises 18 residues. Germline V CDR1 and CDR2: SGHDT, YYEEEE. V was cut by 0 bases and J by 0 bases, with 13 bases left in between.

This clone was counted a single time. The chain is built from TRBV30 and TRBJ2-3; TRBD2 agrees at 7 bases. The CDR3 is 17 residues long. CDR1 is GTSNPN, CDR2 SVGIG, per germline (reference sequence). With 0 bases clipped from V and 6 bases from J, the junction kept 15 bases outside the gene matches. CDR3 sequence: CAWSVGVSGAGKDTQYF. CDR3 nucleotide sequence: TGTGCCTGGAGTGTAGGGGTGAGCGGGGCGGGAAAGGATACGCAGTATTTT.

The chain links TRBV29-1 to TRBJ1-2; D remains unclear. With 6 bases removed from V and 0 bases from J, the gap between germline ends came to 11 bases. The CDR3 spans 13 residues. Germline V gene lookup returns CDR1 SQVTM and CDR2 ANQGSEA. The CDR3 is CSVLDGTNYGYTF. CDR3 nucleotide sequence: TGCAGCGTCCTGGACGGTACTAACTATGGCTACACCTTC. The full variable domain, its missing parts supplied by reference TRBV29-1 and TRBJ1-2, is SAVISQKPSRDICQRGTSLTIQCQVDSQVTMMFWYRQQPGQSLTLIATANQGSEATYESGFVIDKFPISRPNLTFSTLTVSNMSPEDSSIYLCSVLDGTNYGYTFGSGTRLTVV.

The rearrangement joins TRBV2 to TRBJ2-5; the match to TRBD2 covers 9 bases. The CDR3 consists of 13 residues. Germline lookup yields CDR1 SNHLY and CDR2 FYNNEI. V was clipped by 8 bases and J by 5 bases; unmatched bases: 6. CDR3 region: CASLSGRYETQYF. The CDR3 region has the DNA TGTGCCAGCCTAAGCGGGAGGTATGAGACCCAGTACTTC. The full variable domain, rest sourced from reference TRBV2 and TRBJ2-5, is EPEVTQTPSHQVTQMGQEVILRCVPISNHLYFYWYRQILGQKVEFLVSFYNNEISEKSEIFDDQFSVERPDGSNFTLKIRSTKLEDSAMYFCASLSGRYETQYFGPGTRLLVL.

As for this clone: One end of the junction is discordant with germline, which a read error may explain. V gene TRBV7-7 combines with J gene TRBJ2-1, with D perhaps matching TRBD2 (7 bases). Germline loops: CDR1 SSHAT, CDR2 FNYEAQ (reference sequence). The CDR3 runs to 14 residues. The CDR3 sequence: CASSLGRGAVEQFF. CDR3 DNA sequence: TGTGCTAGCAGCTTAGGACGGGGGGCGGTTGAGCAGTTCTTC.

The chain couples TRBV10-3 to TRBJ2-3; no reliable D call. The CDR3 totals 13 residues. The germline V and J ends were trimmed by 5 bases and 4 bases, with 10 bases remaining between them. CDR1 and CDR2 from the germline V gene are ENHRY and SYGVKD. The CDR3 sequence: CAISPDTPDTQYF. CDR3 bases: TGTGCCATCAGTCCTGACACCCCAGATACGCAGTATTTT.

The V call is TRBV6-6, the J call TRBJ1-6; 7 bases match TRBD1. The V gene end was trimmed by 7 bases and the J gene end by 7 bases; junction bases not matched to a gene: 4. The CDR3 has 13 amino acids. CDR1 MNHNY and CDR2 SVGAGI come from the germline V gene (reference sequence). CDR3 nucleotide sequence: TGTGCCAGCACAGCGGGACAGAATTCACCCCTCCACTTT. It codes for CASTAGQNSPLHF.

The chain has TRBV18 and TRBJ1-1; TRBD1 matches 8 bases. With 3 bases clipped from V and 11 bases from J, the junction kept 5 bases outside the gene matches. The CDR3 is 12 amino acids. From germline, CDR1 is KGHSH and CDR2 LQKENI. This CDR3 is CASSPGQGSAFF. Written as DNA, the CDR3 is TGTGCCAGCTCACCCGGACAGGGTAGCGCTTTCTTT.

The rearrangement links TRBV19 to TRBJ1-2, with D unresolved. Germline assignment: CDR1 LNHDA and CDR2 SQIVND (reference sequence). The length of the CDR3 is 13 residues. V shed 5 bases and J shed 6 bases, with 13 bases lying between them. The CDR3 region is CASSQAAGDGYTF. As DNA, the CDR3 is TGTGCCAGTAGTCAGGCGGCAGGAGATGGCTACACCTTC.

Many counts were recorded for this clone. This rearrangement joins TRBV5-6 to TRBJ1-1, with D perhaps matching TRBD1 (6 bases). CDR3 length: 14 amino acids. V was pared by 0 bases and J by 4 bases, with 10 bases between. Germline V lookup: CDR1 SGHDT, CDR2 YYEEEE. CDR3 loop: CASSLEGGRTEAFF. The CDR3 DNA sequence: TGTGCCAGCAGCTTGGAAGGGGGGCGCACTGAAGCTTTCTTT. Variable domain in full (rest from reference TRBV5-6 and TRBJ1-1): DAGVTQSPTHLIKTRGQQVTLRCSPKSGHDTVSWYQQALGQGPQFIFQYYEEEERQRGNFPDRFSGHQFPNYSSELNVNALLLGDSALYLCASSLEGGRTEAFFGQGTRLTVV.

The rearrangement links TRBV5-1 to TRBJ2-2; possibly TRBD1 for D (6 bases). There are 15 residues in the CDR3. Germline V gene lookup returns CDR1 SGHRS and CDR2 YFSETQ. V lost 5 bases to trimming and J lost 4 bases, with 15 bases between them. In DNA form, the CDR3 reads TGCGCCAGCAGGGGAACCACAGGGACCACCGGGGAGCTGTTTTTT. Its protein product is CASRGTTGTTGELFF. The full variable domain, its missing parts supplied by reference TRBV5-1 and TRBJ2-2, is KAGVTQTPRYLIKTRGQQVTLSCSPISGHRSVSWYQQTPGQGLQFLFEYFSETQRNKGNFPGRFSGRQFSNSRSEMNVSTLELGDSALYLCASRGTTGTTGELFFGEGSRLTVL.

This chain uses TRBV19 with TRBJ1-3, with D unresolved. The CDR3 consists of 11 residues. CDR1 is LNHDA, CDR2 SQIVND, per germline (reference sequence). V lost 10 bases and J lost 4, with 8 bases in between. CDR3 loop: CATCRGNTIYF. The CDR3 DNA sequence: TGTGCCACCTGTAGAGGAAACACCATATATTTT.

The rearrangement uses TRBV5-6 and TRBJ2-3; TRBD2 matches at 7 bases. Trimming took 2 bases from V and 6 from J; bases not matched to a gene: 6. Looked up from germline, CDR1 is SGHDT and CDR2 is YYEEEE. The CDR3 contains 14 residues. DNA of the CDR3: TGTGCCAGCAGCTTAGACCTGGGAGGGGATACGCAGTATTTT. This translates into CASSLDLGGDTQYF.

Notes on this clone: Within the sample, other DNA sequences also encode this same CDR3. The chain is built from TRBV5-1 and TRBJ2-7, with D uncertain. Germline V gives CDR1 SGHRS, CDR2 YFSETQ. V was trimmed by 4 bases and J by 5 bases, leaving 10 bases between them. CDR3 length: 12 amino acids. CDR3 sequence reads: CASSRGRDEQYF. The CDR3 nucleotides are TGCGCCAGCAGCCGCGGCCGGGACGAGCAGTACTTC.

The chain carries TRBV5-1 and TRBJ2-7; TRBD2 matches at 16 bases. CDR1 is SGHRS and CDR2 is YFSETQ in the germline V gene. The CDR3 extends over 16 amino acids. J lost 5 bases, V lost 4 bases, and 6 bases had no gene match. The CDR3 sequence is CASSPGTSGRVDEQYF. The CDR3 DNA sequence: TGCGCCAGCAGCCCAGGGACTAGCGGGAGGGTCGACGAGCAGTACTTC.

This chain uses TRBV5-4 with TRBJ2-7; a possible D gene is TRBD2 (6 bases). V was shortened by 2 bases and J by 0 bases, with 12 bases between the two germline ends. CDR1 and CDR2 from the germline V gene are SGHNT and YYREEE (reference sequence). The CDR3 is 15 residues long. The CDR3 coding sequence is TGTGCCAGCAGCTTTTCCCCTAGCGACTCCTACGAGCAGTACTTC. Translating gives CASSFSPSDSYEQYF.

The CDR3 region is CASSTPGTDNEQYF. The CDR3 coding sequence is TGTGCCAGTAGTACCCCCGGGACAGACAACGAGCAGTACTTC. The chain employs TRBV19 and TRBJ2-7, with TRBD1 identical over 7 bases. This CDR3 is 14 amino acids long. The junction had 8 bases not matched to a gene; V was cut back by 4 bases and J by 5 bases. Germline values: CDR1 LNHDA, CDR2 SQIVND (reference sequence). The whole variable domain, filled in from reference TRBV19 and TRBJ2-7, reads DGGITQSPKYLFRKEGQNVTLSCEQNLNHDAMYWYRQDPGQGLRLIYYSQIVNDFQKGDIAEGYSVSREKKESFPLTVTSAQKNPTAFYLCASSTPGTDNEQYFGPGTRLTVT.

The V and J genes are TRBV6-5 and TRBJ2-3; D is possibly TRBD2 (6 bases). Between the trimmed V and J ends, which lost 0 bases and 3 bases, there was a span of 13 bases. This CDR3 region has 16 residues. Germline-derived CDR1 and CDR2 are MNHEY and SVGAGI. The CDR3 DNA reads as TGTGCCAGCAGTTACTCGGGGGACTGGGGGACAGATACGCAGTATTTT. As protein: CASSYSGDWGTDTQYF.

The V and J genes are TRBV7-3 and TRBJ1-1; 8 bases are a match to TRBD1. Germline V CDR1 and CDR2: SGHTA, FQGTGA. V trimming: 5 bases; J trimming: 4 bases; junction bases outside the gene matches: 3. CDR3 length: 13 residues. The CDR3 region has the DNA TGTGCCAGCAGCCTACAGGGGGGCACTGAAGCTTTCTTT. It encodes CASSLQGGTEAFF.

V usage is TRBV5-4 and J usage is TRBJ2-7, with 11 bases fitting TRBD2. The CDR3 has 16 amino acids. Germline V gives CDR1 SGHNT, CDR2 YYREEE (reference sequence). V lost 2 bases to trimming and J lost 3 bases; unmatched junction nucleotides: 7. Here the CDR3 reads CASSFTLAGALYEQYF. DNA for the CDR3: TGTGCCAGCAGCTTTACACTAGCGGGGGCCCTCTACGAGCAGTACTTC.

This clone was seen only once. The sample carries other DNA sequences with the same CDR3. The chain carries TRBV6-5 and TRBJ2-7; no firm D call. V shed 2 bases and J shed 1 base, with 9 bases lying between them. Germline V gives CDR1 MNHEY, CDR2 SVGAGI. The length of the CDR3 is 14 residues. The CDR3 nucleotides are TGTGCCAGCAGTTACAGGGAAGGTTCCTACGAGCAGTACTTC. Translating gives CASSYREGSYEQYF.

This sequence joins TRBV30 and TRBJ1-2; maybe TRBD1 (5 bases). Per the germline V gene, CDR1 is GTSNPN and CDR2 is SVGIG (reference sequence). This CDR3 spans 14 amino acids. With 4 bases removed from V and 1 base from J, the gap between germline ends came to 13 bases. Written as DNA, the CDR3 is TGTGCCTGGACGACAGCTCTATTTAACTATGGCTACACCTTC. This codes for CAWTTALFNYGYTF.

On this clone: The junction differs from germline at one of its ends, possibly a read error. CDR3 sequence (DNA): TGTGCTAGCAGGGCGGCAGGGTCCCACGAGCAGTACTTC. The encoded protein is CASRAAGSHEQYF. V is TRBV7-7 and J is TRBJ2-7, with a weak D call TRBD1 (5 bases). The CDR3 is 13 amino acids. Per germline, CDR1 SSHAT and CDR2 FNYEAQ (reference sequence).

In regard to this clone: The same CDR3 also results from other DNA sequences found in this sample. This chain uses TRBV5-1 with TRBJ2-1; D remains ambiguous. The ends were cut back, 0 bases at V and 4 bases at J, with 5 bases in the middle. Per the germline V gene, CDR1 is SGHRS and CDR2 is YFSETQ. The CDR3 is made up of 13 amino acids. CDR3 DNA sequence: TGCGCCAGCAGCTTGGACCCGTACAATGAGCAGTTCTTC. Its protein product is CASSLDPYNEQFF.

This clone was seen a handful of times. The chain carries TRBV7-9 and TRBJ2-3, with 8 bases identical to TRBD2. This CDR3 region has 17 residues. Germline CDR1 reads SEHNR; CDR2 reads FQNEAQ (reference sequence). Trimming took 2 bases from V and 2 from J; bases not matched to a gene: 9. The DNA for the CDR3 is TGTGCCAGCAGCTTAATTTTAGCGGGACACTTCACAGATACGCAGTATTTT. This translates into CASSLILAGHFTDTQYF. The entire variable domain, with the rest obtained from reference TRBV7-9 and TRBJ2-3, is as follows: DTGVSQNPRHKITKRGQNVTFRCDPISEHNRLYWYRQTLGQGPEFLTYFQNEAQLEKSRLLSDRFSAERPKGSFSTLEIQRTEQGDSAMYLCASSLILAGHFTDTQYFGPGTRLTVL.